This TCR beta chain stems from a study of cytomegalovirus exposure and HLA in healthy donors. Study in general: The platform used for the roughly 120 validation repertoires matched that of the approximately 710 first-cohort repertoires, a later analysis reported.

With regard to this clone: As yet, its antigen is unknown.

TCRdb keeps only in-frame clones here, not all; method: immunoSEQ multiplex PCR. The table lists approximately 150,000 clones, around nine tenths of them singletons. Study-wide results and limits: Among the CMV-associated chains, a few were confirmed in vitro as specific for CMV antigens.

With 6 bases clipped from V and 7 bases from J, the junction kept 13 bases outside the gene matches. Germline values: CDR1 SQVTM, CDR2 ANQGSEA. This CDR3 comprises 15 residues. The rearrangement uses TRBV29-1 and TRBJ2-1; 9 bases are shared with TRBD1. The source is a woman aged 25 to 39 in good health and CMV-seronegative. The sequencing input was PBMCs. The DNA of the CDR3 is TGCAGCGTGATTGGATCTGGGACAGGGTCAAATGAGCAGTTCTTC. Its translation: CSVIGSGTGSNEQFF.